These 30 T cell receptor beta chains originate from one sample sequenced in a study of blood T cells in healthy people across ages. For the second PCR, which ran for roughly 7 to 11 cycles, a sample-barcoded 5' primer and a J-beta primer mix were used. TCRdb reprocessed the 5' RACE reads via MiXCR and lists one record per CDR3 protein. The sample gives about 1.4 million distinct CDR3 sequences, roughly 60% of which show up once; 5.5% to 8% is in the top ten. The specimen was blood. Receptors were obtained from a man in his late teens or twenties in good health.

The CDR3 region is CSVDAGDAQPQHF. The CDR3 nucleotides read TGCAGCGTTGATGCTGGGGATGCTCAGCCCCAGCATTTT. The rearrangement uses TRBV29-1 and TRBJ1-5; no reliable D call. The germline V gene encodes CDR1 SQVTM and CDR2 ANQGSEA. V lost 3 bases and J 6 bases, leaving 12 bases between the germline ends. This CDR3 comprises 13 residues.

V is TRBV10-2 and J is TRBJ2-3, with a weak D call TRBD2 (6 bases). V lost 8 bases to trimming and J lost 1 base, with 13 bases between them. This CDR3 contains 14 residues. Germline V CDR1 and CDR2: WSHSY, SAAADI. The CDR3 DNA follows: TGCGCCAGCGAGCCGGGACTTGGCACAGATACGCAGTATTTT. This gives the protein CASEPGLGTDTQYF.

The gene calls are TRBV4-1 and TRBJ2-7, with TRBD2 matching over 7 bases. Germline V gene sequence: CDR1 MGHRA, CDR2 YSYEKL. The CDR3 sequence is 17 residues long. V lost 0 bases to trimming and J lost 0 bases; unmatched junction nucleotides: 8. CDR3 DNA: TGCGCCAGCAGCCAAGATCCTCTCGGGGGGTCCTCCTACGAGCAGTACTTC. Protein sequence: CASSQDPLGGSSYEQYF.

The rearrangement links TRBV5-1 to TRBJ1-3; TRBD1 is a possible D gene (6 bases). CDR1 and CDR2 (germline): SGHRS, YFSETQ. The CDR3 has 14 amino acids. Trimming pared 4 bases from V and 2 bases from J, leaving 10 bases between. The CDR3 protein is CASSTQGTGNTIYF. For the CDR3, the DNA is TGCGCCAGCAGCACGCAGGGGACTGGAAACACCATATATTTT.

V gene TRBV24-1 combines with J gene TRBJ2-7; D remains unclear. The DNA end favors TRBJ2-5, so the J call may be wrong. The CDR3 covers 12 residues. Germline CDR1 KGHDR, CDR2 SFDVKD. CDR3 DNA sequence: TGTGCCACCAGTGATGGAAGGGAGACCCAGTACTTC. It is translated as CATSDGRETQYF.

The rearrangement uses TRBV6-2 or TRBV6-3 and TRBJ2-3; TRBD1 agrees at 8 bases. V lost 4 bases, J lost 1 base, and 7 bases stayed unmatched. Germline lookup yields CDR1 MNHEY and CDR2 SVGEGT. This CDR3 has 16 residues. CDR3: CASSWTGRWGTDTQYF. The DNA for the CDR3 is TGTGCCAGCAGTTGGACAGGGCGATGGGGCACAGATACGCAGTATTTT.

V is TRBV7-2 and J is TRBJ2-1; perhaps TRBD1 as D (6 bases). Trimming removed 5 bases from V and 9 bases from J, with 17 bases in between. Germline CDR1 and CDR2: SGHTA and FQGNSA. CDR3 length: 14 amino acids. CDR3 sequence reads: CASSRPTQGREQFF. CDR3 DNA: TGTGCCAGCAGCCGCCCCACCCAGGGGCGTGAGCAGTTCTTC.

V usage is TRBV7-2 and J usage is TRBJ1-6, with D uncertain. Trimming took 5 bases from V and 8 from J, leaving 10 bases between them. The CDR3 runs 13 residues. Germline assignment: CDR1 SGHTA and CDR2 FQGNSA. CDR3 in DNA: TGTGCCAGCAGCGTATGGTCAGATTCACCCCTCCACTTT. This gives the protein CASSVWSDSPLHF.

The gene calls are TRBV20-1 and TRBJ1-6, with no clear D. The CDR3 covers 15 residues. Between the trimmed V and J ends, which lost 5 bases and 5 bases, there was a span of 16 bases. Germline V lookup: CDR1 DFQATT, CDR2 SNEGSKA (reference sequence). DNA for the CDR3: TGCAGTGCTCAACTTGGGGAGGGAAATAATTCACCCCTCCACTTT. Translated, it gives CSAQLGEGNNSPLHF.

The V call is TRBV6-5, the J call TRBJ2-7; 7 nucleotides line up with TRBD1. With 1 base clipped from V and 2 bases from J, the junction kept 2 bases outside the gene matches. This CDR3 comprises 14 residues. Per germline, CDR1 MNHEY and CDR2 SVGAGI. The CDR3 region has the DNA TGTGCCAGCAGTTACTTCACAGGGGCCTACGAGCAGTACTTC. Translating it yields CASSYFTGAYEQYF.

This clonotype has just a few counts. V gene TRBV20-1 combines with J gene TRBJ1-2; 10 bases agree with TRBD1. V lost 1 base, J lost 4 bases, and 15 bases stayed unmatched. CDR1 and CDR2 (germline): DFQATT, SNEGSKA (reference sequence). CDR3 length: 18 amino acids. The CDR3 loop reads CSARVRDRGGLRGYGYTF. The DNA for the CDR3 is TGCAGTGCTAGAGTCCGGGACAGGGGAGGATTAAGGGGCTATGGCTACACCTTC.

Turning to this clonotype: Given the absence of the conserved phenylalanine or tryptophan at the CDR3 end, a read error is likely. The chain uses TRBV7-2 and TRBJ2-1, with D perhaps matching TRBD1 or TRBD2 (6 bases each). Germline loops: CDR1 SGHTA, CDR2 FQGNSA. The V gene lost 4 bases and the J gene lost 4 bases, with 11 bases spanning the gap. The CDR3 contains 14 residues. The CDR3 region is CASSSGAGYNEQFS. The CDR3 DNA reads TGTGCCAGCAGCTCAGGGGCGGGGTACAATGAGCAGTTCTCC.

The chain couples TRBV28 to TRBJ2-7; D not resolved. CDR1 and CDR2 from the germline V gene are MDHEN and SYDVKM. This CDR3 has 13 amino acids. Trimming removed 6 bases from V and 1 base from J, with 10 bases in between. Here the CDR3 DNA reads TGTGCCAGCAGCCGAGTAGATTCCTACGAGCAGTACTTC. Protein product: CASSRVDSYEQYF.

V is TRBV6-5 and J is TRBJ1-6; 9 bases match TRBD1. CDR3 length: 16 residues. The germline CDR1 and CDR2 sequences are MNHEY and SVGAGI. V shed 6 bases, J shed 7 bases, and the junction held 10 bases outside the gene matches. The CDR3 sequence: CASSPDWDRVNSPLHF. The CDR3 DNA follows: TGTGCCAGCAGCCCCGATTGGGACAGGGTGAATTCACCCCTCCACTTT.

This chain links TRBV4-1 with TRBJ2-1; the D is unclear. Trimming stripped 4 bases from V and 8 bases from J, with 9 bases between. CDR1 MGHRA and CDR2 YSYEKL come from the germline V gene. This CDR3 has 12 amino acids. The CDR3 DNA sequence: TGCGCCAGCAGCCGCAATAGTTATGAGCAGTTCTTC. Protein sequence: CASSRNSYEQFF.

The DNA for the CDR3 is TGCAGCGTGAGGGGACTAGCGGGAGCAACCGGGGAGCTGTTTTTT. Protein sequence: CSVRGLAGATGELFF. The chain is built from TRBV29-1 and TRBJ2-2; 14 nucleotides line up with TRBD2. V gave up 6 bases and J gave up 5 bases; unmatched junction bases: 5. Germline V gene sequence: CDR1 SQVTM, CDR2 ANQGSEA. The CDR3 consists of 15 residues.

V usage is TRBV4-2 and J usage is TRBJ2-7; D call uncertain. CDR1 is LGHNA and CDR2 is YNFKEQ in the germline V gene. This CDR3 region has 15 residues. The V and J ends lost 0 bases and 3 bases respectively, with 12 bases between them. CDR3 protein: CASSQETATHYEQYF. The CDR3 DNA reads TGTGCCAGCAGCCAAGAAACCGCCACCCACTACGAGCAGTACTTC.

V and J are TRBV6-2 or TRBV6-3 and TRBJ2-4; D ambiguous. V dropped 6 bases and J dropped 8 bases, with 14 bases sitting between them. Germline V gives CDR1 MNHEY, CDR2 SVGEGT. This CDR3 is 13 amino acids long. Here the CDR3 reads CASSRPTADIQYF. CDR3 DNA: TGTGCCAGCAGCCGCCCCACTGCGGACATTCAGTACTTC.

In this sample, this clonotype turned up a few times. The chain recombines TRBV10-3 with TRBJ2-1, with TRBD1 matching over 8 bases. This CDR3 has 17 residues. From germline, CDR1 is ENHRY and CDR2 SYGVKD. V shed 4 bases, J shed 0 bases, and the junction held 8 bases outside the gene matches. The CDR3 region is CAISGIQTGVSYNEQFF. The DNA of the CDR3 is TGTGCCATCAGTGGGATTCAGACAGGGGTCTCCTACAATGAGCAGTTCTTC.

This chain connects TRBV6-5 to TRBJ2-2; D is unclear. Trimming pared 10 bases from V and 5 bases from J, leaving 8 bases between. Germline V CDR1 and CDR2: MNHEY, SVGAGI. This CDR3 region has 11 residues. CDR3 protein: CATSLTGELFF. The CDR3 DNA reads TGTGCCACCTCTTTAACCGGGGAGCTGTTTTTT.

This chain connects TRBV20-1 to TRBJ1-1; D might be TRBD1 (5 bases). CDR3 length: 15 amino acids. Trimming removed 5 bases from V and 8 bases from J, with 24 bases in between. Germline CDR1 DFQATT, CDR2 SNEGSKA (reference sequence). In DNA form, the CDR3 reads TGCAGTGCTCTCCCGGGATTTGGGGGGGAAGCAGAAGCTTTCTTT. Protein sequence: CSALPGFGGEAEAFF.

The J gene is TRBJ2-1, the V gene TRBV20-1, with 9 nucleotides matching TRBD2. V shed 1 base, J shed 5 bases, and the junction held 9 bases outside the gene matches. There are 16 residues in the CDR3. Germline V gene lookup returns CDR1 DFQATT and CDR2 SNEGSKA (reference sequence). For the CDR3, the DNA is TGCAGTGCTAGAGCCCCCGTAGCGGGAGCACACAATGAGCAGTTCTTC. It translates to CSARAPVAGAHNEQFF.

This chain uses TRBV12-5 with TRBJ2-3; D not certain. V was clipped by 1 base and J by 3 bases, with 11 bases between them. Germline V gene lookup returns CDR1 LGHNT and CDR2 FRNRAP. The CDR3 loop spans 15 amino acids. In DNA form, the CDR3 reads TGTGCTAGTGGTTTGGGATTCGGAGAGACAGATACGCAGTATTTT. The encoded protein is CASGLGFGETDTQYF. Using reference TRBV12-5 and TRBJ2-3 for the parts outside the CDR3, the full variable domain is DARVTQTPRHKVTEMGQEVTMRCQPILGHNTVFWYRQTMMQGLELLAYFRNRAPLDDSGMPKDRFSAEMPDATLATLKIQPSEPRDSAVYFCASGLGFGETDTQYFGPGTRLTVL.

This clonotype was found a few times. The CDR3 DNA is TGCAGTGCCCCGGGACAGGGAGGCTACAATGAGCAGTTCTTC. Its translation: CSAPGQGGYNEQFF. The chain recombines TRBV20-1 with TRBJ2-1; 9 bases match TRBD1. Germline V CDR1 and CDR2: DFQATT, SNEGSKA (reference sequence). The V and J ends lost 6 bases and 3 bases, in that order; junction bases with no gene match: 6. The CDR3 runs 14 residues.

This clonotype was seen only a few times. The genes are TRBV20-1 and TRBJ2-3, with TRBD1 matching 8 bases. This CDR3 has 14 amino acids. Germline lookup yields CDR1 DFQATT and CDR2 SNEGSKA (reference sequence). V lost 3 bases to trimming and J lost 3 bases; unmatched junction nucleotides: 5. CDR3 nucleotide sequence: TGCAGTGCTAGTCCCGGGACAGGTACAGATACGCAGTATTTT. It is translated as CSASPGTGTDTQYF.

This clonotype was picked up a small number of times. This sequence joins TRBV28 and TRBJ2-5; tentative D call: TRBD2 (6 bases). The germline CDR1 and CDR2 sequences are MDHEN and SYDVKM. This CDR3 region has 15 residues. The ends were cut back, 5 bases at V and 4 bases at J, with 17 bases in the middle. The CDR3: CASSPPLGSGETQYF. For the CDR3, the DNA is TGTGCCAGCAGTCCTCCTCTTGGTAGCGGAGAGACCCAGTACTTC.

This chain connects TRBV29-1 to TRBJ2-5; 7 bases align to TRBD2. Germline-derived CDR1 and CDR2 are SQVTM and ANQGSEA. The CDR3 is 14 residues long. Trimming cost V 7 bases and J 4 bases; bases outside gene matches: 12. Written as DNA, the CDR3 is TGCAGCGGTGGGCAGATGGGGGGGGGAGAGACCCAGTACTTC. Its translation: CSGGQMGGGETQYF.

The chain links TRBV6-5 to TRBJ2-5; D is unresolved. CDR1 and CDR2 from the germline V gene are MNHEY and SVGAGI. Between the trimmed V and J ends, which lost 4 bases and 0 bases, there was a span of 9 bases. This CDR3 region has 14 residues. CDR3: CASSSTAYQETQYF. CDR3 sequence (DNA): TGTGCCAGCAGTTCAACTGCGTACCAAGAGACCCAGTACTTC.

The rearrangement uses TRBV6-1 and TRBJ2-5; 7 bases are shared with TRBD2. V shed 4 bases and J 1 base; nucleotides not matched to a gene: 9. The CDR3 has 16 residues. CDR1 is MNHNS, CDR2 SASEGT, per germline. The CDR3 here is CASSGAVAGLQETQYF. DNA for the CDR3: TGTGCCAGCAGTGGGGCGGTAGCGGGCCTCCAAGAGACCCAGTACTTC.

The chain combines TRBV25-1 with TRBJ2-1, with D possibly TRBD2 on 7 matching bases. Germline V gene data show CDR1 as MGHDK and CDR2 as SYGVNS. The CDR3 loop spans 15 amino acids. V shed 6 bases and J shed 8 bases, with 20 bases lying between them. The CDR3 reads CASRGGMGAVDEQFF. The CDR3 region has the DNA TGTGCCAGCAGGGGGGGGATGGGGGCCGTGGATGAGCAGTTCTTC.